This TCR beta chain was captured by sequencing in a study of blood T cell repertoires in COVID-19. Study-wide background: The United States, Italy and Spain supplied acute and convalescent COVID-19 samples. PBMCs, B-cell-depleted T cells, or T cells provided the cDNA or gDNA that made up the material.

Patients of the Seattle cohort, enrolled during active infection, were followed longitudinally. Losses at the gene ends were 8 bases for V and 8 bases for J; bases not matched to a gene: 16. CDR1 is LNHDA and CDR2 is SQIVND in the germline V gene (reference sequence). The CDR3 extends over 15 amino acids. As processed by the authors: Cell counts per sample came from amplifying reference gene primers. Profiling relied on immunoSEQ multiplex PCR, and the TCRdb table lists in-frame clones only, not all of them. That table gives V, J and clone size, and the DNA gave D and trimming. The sample holds about 200,000 clones; about 88% are singletons and the top ten take around 9.6%.

The chain is built from TRBV19 and TRBJ1-2; 8 bases are shared with TRBD1. Material: peripheral blood. The sequence derives from a woman between 50 and 59 years old with COVID-19, enrolled during active disease. The CDR3: CASGSEGTGGGGYTF. CDR3 bases: TGTGCCAGTGGTTCGGAAGGGACAGGAGGCGGGGGCTACACCTTC.